Each of the 25 T cell receptor beta chains below was sequenced from the same sample in a study of blood T cell repertoires in COVID-19. Only in-frame clones appear in the TCRdb table, and some are missing; sequencing was by immunoSEQ multiplex PCR. Of just over 65,000 clones listed, 75% to 90% are singletons. Material: peripheral blood. These receptors originate from a man aged 25-45 years with acute or convalescent COVID-19.

The chain recombines TRBV19 with TRBJ2-7; possible D gene TRBD2, 5 bases. This CDR3 has 13 residues. Germline-derived CDR1 and CDR2 are LNHDA and SQIVND (reference sequence). Trimming cost V 10 bases and J 0 bases, with 13 bases left between them. CDR3 protein: CATSEGDSYEQYF. CDR3 sequence (DNA): TGTGCCACCAGTGAGGGAGACTCCTACGAGCAGTACTTC.

The chain couples TRBV6-5 to TRBJ1-2; D perhaps matches TRBD1 (5 bases). Germline CDR1 and CDR2: MNHEY and SVGAGI. The V end was cut by 5 bases, the J end by 7 bases, with 17 bases between. The CDR3 is made up of 14 amino acids. The CDR3 protein is CASSPRGGERGYTF. The CDR3 DNA reads as TGTGCCAGCAGTCCTCGTGGAGGGGAGCGTGGCTACACCTTC.

The chain uses TRBV10-3 and TRBJ2-3; 9 nucleotides align to TRBD1. J lost 6 bases, V lost 0 bases, and 10 bases had no gene match. Germline-derived CDR1 and CDR2 are ENHRY and SYGVKD. The CDR3 covers 17 residues. The CDR3: CAISESSGTGIRDTQYF. CDR3 nucleotide sequence: TGTGCCATCAGTGAGTCCTCCGGGACAGGGATACGGGATACGCAGTATTTT.

This chain connects TRBV10-1 to TRBJ1-1, with D unclear. V was pared by 2 bases and J by 1 base, with 8 bases between. Germline assignment: CDR1 WNHNN and CDR2 SYGVQD (reference sequence). This CDR3 comprises 14 residues. Here the CDR3 DNA reads TGCGCCAGCAGTGAGGGCAGACAGAACACTGAAGCTTTCTTT. Translating it yields CASSEGRQNTEAFF.

This chain links TRBV7-2 with TRBJ2-5; TRBD2 agrees at 7 bases. The trim removed 2 bases at V and 3 bases at J, leaving 9 bases unmatched. The CDR3 extends over 16 amino acids. The germline V gene encodes CDR1 SGHTA and CDR2 FQGNSA. CDR3 DNA sequence: TGTGCCAGCAGCTTATTGGGGAGGGCAGCTAAAGAGACCCAGTACTTC. Translating it yields CASSLLGRAAKETQYF. Drawing the rest from reference TRBV7-2 and TRBJ2-5, the complete variable domain is GAGVSQSPSNKVTEKGKDVELRCDPISGHTALYWYRQSLGQGLEFLIYFQGNSAPDKSGLPSDRFSAERTGGSVSTLTIQRTQQEDSAVYLCASSLLGRAAKETQYFGPGTRLLVL.

The CDR3 sequence is CASSLNTNYGYTF. CDR3 sequence (DNA): TGTGCCAGCAGCTTAAACACAAACTATGGCTACACCTTC. The chain is built from TRBV7-9 and TRBJ1-2; D gene unclear. This CDR3 is 13 amino acids long. The germline V gene has CDR1 SEHNR and CDR2 FQNEAQ (reference sequence). Deletions cut 2 bases from V and 2 bases from J, with 6 bases between.

This clone came up once. The chain couples TRBV25-1 to TRBJ1-2, with TRBD1 matching 7 bases. CDR1 and CDR2 (germline): MGHDK, SYGVNS. This CDR3 region has 16 residues. V dropped 1 base and J dropped 8; count of bases not matched to a gene: 13. The DNA for the CDR3 is TGTGCCAGCAGTGAATTAGATTACAGGGGTGTGGGCGGCTACACCTTC. The encoded protein is CASSELDYRGVGGYTF.

The gene calls are TRBV29-1 and TRBJ2-3; 8 bases fit TRBD2. Germline lookup yields CDR1 SQVTM and CDR2 ANQGSEA. This CDR3 comprises 16 residues. V lost 0 bases and J lost 4; bases outside the gene matches: 9. The CDR3 bases are TGCAGCGTTGAAGAATGGCGGGAGGACCCCGCAGATACGCAGTATTTT. As protein: CSVEEWREDPADTQYF.

The chain couples TRBV12-3 or TRBV12-4 to TRBJ1-5, with 10 bases matching TRBD1. The CDR3 has 13 residues. V trimming: 6 bases; J trimming: 5 bases; junction bases outside the gene matches: 1. The CDR3: CASRGTGDQPQHF. CDR3 DNA: TGTGCCAGCAGGGGGACAGGGGATCAGCCCCAGCATTTT.

The genes are TRBV6-1 and TRBJ2-2; 9 nucleotides line up with TRBD2. CDR1 is MNHNS, CDR2 SASEGT, per germline. The CDR3 is made up of 16 amino acids. The trim removed 3 bases at V and 5 bases at J, leaving 7 bases unmatched. The CDR3 loop reads CASSDRLADKTGELFF. The DNA for the CDR3 is TGTGCCAGCAGTGACCGACTAGCGGACAAAACCGGGGAGCTGTTTTTT.

The chain employs TRBV15 and TRBJ2-1; TRBD2 aligns across 7 bases. The CDR3 runs 18 residues. V was pared by 0 bases and J by 6 bases, with 14 bases of the junction left unmatched. Germline loops: CDR1 LNHNV, CDR2 YYDKDF (reference sequence). This CDR3 is CATSRDRSGGGPSNEQFF. The CDR3 DNA follows: TGTGCCACCAGCAGAGATCGTAGTGGGGGAGGGCCGTCCAATGAGCAGTTCTTC.

This clone was seen a few times. The gene calls are TRBV11-2 and TRBJ2-7; TRBD2 matches at 7 bases. This CDR3 is built from 12 residues. The germline gives CDR1 SGHAT, CDR2 FQNNGV. J was trimmed by 6 bases and V by 4 bases; bases with no gene match: 3. CDR3 in amino acids: CASSWTSLEQYF. In nucleotides, the CDR3 is TGTGCCAGCAGCTGGACTAGTCTCGAGCAGTACTTC.

V gene TRBV7-2 combines with J gene TRBJ2-7; D is undetermined. The germline gives CDR1 SGHTA, CDR2 FQGNSA. Deletions cut 2 bases from V and 3 bases from J, with 8 bases between. The CDR3 is 13 amino acids. CDR3 DNA sequence: TGTGCCAGCAGCTTAACGACATTCTACGAGCAGTACTTC. Translated: CASSLTTFYEQYF. Full variable domain (remainder filled in from reference TRBV7-2 and TRBJ2-7): GAGVSQSPSNKVTEKGKDVELRCDPISGHTALYWYRQSLGQGLEFLIYFQGNSAPDKSGLPSDRFSAERTGGSVSTLTIQRTQQEDSAVYLCASSLTTFYEQYFGPGTRLTVT.

The chain recombines TRBV2 with TRBJ1-5; maybe TRBD1 (6 bases). The CDR3 totals 15 residues. Between the trimmed V and J ends, which lost 6 bases and 7 bases, there was a span of 19 bases. Germline values: CDR1 SNHLY, CDR2 FYNNEI. CDR3 DNA: TGTGCCAGCAGCGACACCACCCAGGGGCGACAGCCCCAGCATTTT. Amino acids: CASSDTTQGRQPQHF.

The chain couples TRBV13 to TRBJ2-1; 13 nucleotides match TRBD2. The CDR3 totals 16 residues. With V trimmed by 5 bases and J by 0 bases, 1 base remained unmatched. Germline V lookup: CDR1 PRHDT, CDR2 FYEKMQ (reference sequence). This chain's CDR3 is CASSRTSGSSYNEQFF. As DNA, the CDR3 is TGTGCCAGCAGCAGGACTAGCGGGAGCTCCTACAATGAGCAGTTCTTC.

This chain uses TRBV4-1 with TRBJ2-7, with a possible D match to TRBD1 (5 bases). With 2 bases removed from V and 1 base from J, the gap between germline ends came to 12 bases. This CDR3 spans 15 amino acids. Germline lookup yields CDR1 MGHRA and CDR2 YSYEKL. In nucleotides, the CDR3 is TGCGCCAGCAGCCAACCCACCAAGGGGTCCTACGAGCAGTACTTC. It codes for CASSQPTKGSYEQYF.

This chain links TRBV12-3 or TRBV12-4 with TRBJ2-2, with D possibly matching TRBD1 (6 bases). V was pared by 8 bases and J by 1 base, with 8 bases between. CDR3 length: 13 residues. The CDR3 nucleotides read TGTGCCAGCGAGGACAGGAACACCGGGGAGCTGTTTTTT. Its translation is CASEDRNTGELFF.

The chain is built from TRBV28 and TRBJ2-7; TRBD1 matches at 7 bases. V shed 5 bases, J shed 6 bases, and the junction held 13 bases outside the gene matches. There are 15 residues in the CDR3. CDR1 is MDHEN, CDR2 SYDVKM, per germline. The CDR3 spells CASSEIDSTGSEQYF. The CDR3 region has the DNA TGTGCCAGCAGTGAAATAGACTCGACAGGGAGCGAGCAGTACTTC.

The chain uses TRBV6-5 and TRBJ1-2; TRBD1 matches at 7 bases. In germline, CDR1 is MNHEY, CDR2 SVGAGI. Trimming at V came to 5 bases and at J to 8 bases, leaving 5 bases not matched to a gene. The CDR3 sequence is 12 residues long. For the CDR3, the DNA is TGTGCCAGCAGTCGGAGGGGGCAGGGCTACACCTTC. Translated: CASSRRGQGYTF.

This chain joins TRBV6-6 and TRBJ2-1, with TRBD2 identical over 7 bases. The V gene end was trimmed by 6 bases and the J gene end by 8 bases; junction bases not matched to a gene: 4. This CDR3 region has 12 residues. Germline V gives CDR1 MNHNY, CDR2 SVGAGI (reference sequence). The CDR3 is CASSPGRDEQFF. The DNA for the CDR3 is TGTGCCAGCAGCCCGGGGAGGGATGAGCAGTTCTTC.

The chain is built from TRBV10-1 and TRBJ2-3, with TRBD2 matching over 8 bases. The CDR3 is made up of 17 amino acids. V lost 2 bases, J lost 1 base, and 8 bases stayed unmatched. Per germline, CDR1 WNHNN and CDR2 SYGVQD (reference sequence). Here the CDR3 reads CASSETLSGEGTDTQYF. The CDR3 DNA reads TGCGCCAGCAGTGAGACCCTTAGCGGGGAAGGCACAGATACGCAGTATTTT.

There are a few counts of this clone. V is TRBV11-2 and J is TRBJ2-3; D remains unclear. CDR3 length: 12 amino acids. The V gene lost 8 bases and the J gene lost 1 base, with 7 bases spanning the gap. In germline, CDR1 is SGHAT, CDR2 FQNNGV. The CDR3 nucleotides read TGTGCCAGCTGGCATGGCACAGATACGCAGTATTTT. Protein: CASWHGTDTQYF.

V and J are TRBV11-3 and TRBJ2-1; 11 nucleotides match TRBD2. The germline V gene has CDR1 SGHNT and CDR2 YENEEA. The CDR3 is 16 amino acids. Losses at the gene ends were 0 bases for V and 4 bases for J; bases not matched to a gene: 2. Here the CDR3 reads CASSLEGTSGYNEQFF. The CDR3 DNA is TGTGCCAGCAGCTTAGAGGGGACTAGCGGATACAATGAGCAGTTCTTC.

This chain uses TRBV2 with TRBJ2-3, with TRBD2 identical over 10 bases. The CDR3 totals 16 residues. The germline V gene has CDR1 SNHLY and CDR2 FYNNEI. V was pared by 3 bases and J by 0 bases, with 3 bases of the junction left unmatched. The CDR3 bases are TGTGCCAGCAGTGACGGACTAGCGGCTAGCACAGATACGCAGTATTTT. It yields the protein CASSDGLAASTDTQYF.

V and J are TRBV5-4 and TRBJ1-3; possible D gene TRBD1, 6 bases. V was trimmed by 4 bases and J by 4 bases, leaving 15 bases between them. CDR1 and CDR2 (germline): SGHNT, YYREEE (reference sequence). The CDR3 runs to 15 residues. The CDR3 DNA sequence: TGTGCCAGCAGCCTGGGGGGGACAATGGGAAACACCATATATTTT. Translation gives CASSLGGTMGNTIYF. The whole variable domain, remainder taken from reference TRBV5-4 and TRBJ1-3, is ETGVTQSPTHLIKTRGQQVTLRCSSQSGHNTVSWYQQALGQGPQFIFQYYREEENGRGNFPPRFSGLQFPNYSSELNVNALELDDSALYLCASSLGGTMGNTIYFGEGSWLTVV.